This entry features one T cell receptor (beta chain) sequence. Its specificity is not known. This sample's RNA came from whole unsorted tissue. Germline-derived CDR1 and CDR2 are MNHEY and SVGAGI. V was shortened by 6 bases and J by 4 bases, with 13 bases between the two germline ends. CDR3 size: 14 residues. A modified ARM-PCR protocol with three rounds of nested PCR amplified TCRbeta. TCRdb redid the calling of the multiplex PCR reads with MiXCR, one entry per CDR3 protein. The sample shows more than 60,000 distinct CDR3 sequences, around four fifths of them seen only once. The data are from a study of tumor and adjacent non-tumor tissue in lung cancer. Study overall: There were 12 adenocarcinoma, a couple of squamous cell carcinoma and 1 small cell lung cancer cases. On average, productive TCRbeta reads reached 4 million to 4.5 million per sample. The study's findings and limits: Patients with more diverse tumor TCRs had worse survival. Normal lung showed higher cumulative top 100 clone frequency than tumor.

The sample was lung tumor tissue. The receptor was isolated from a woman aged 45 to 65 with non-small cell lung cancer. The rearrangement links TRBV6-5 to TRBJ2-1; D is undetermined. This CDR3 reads CASRKVYTYNEQFF. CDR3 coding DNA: TGTGCCAGCAGAAAGGTCTACACTTACAATGAGCAGTTCTTC.